What follows describes a single T cell receptor (beta chain). This sample is part of a study of blood T cell repertoires in COVID-19. Study-level information: T cells, B-cell-depleted T cells, or PBMCs provided the cDNA or gDNA that served as material.

The assay was immunoSEQ multiplex PCR, and TCRdb's table has in-frame clones only and misses some. The top ten clones hold about 3.9% of a sample with 110,000 or so clones, about 85% of them seen once. CDR1 is MGHDK, CDR2 SYGVNS, per germline. Trimming cost V 0 bases and J 0 bases, with 12 bases left between them. The CDR3 runs 17 residues. Sample: peripheral blood. The gene calls are TRBV25-1 and TRBJ2-1, with D maybe TRBD2 (5 bases). The sequence was collected from a man aged 55 to 70 with acute or convalescent COVID-19. CDR3 amino acids: CASSEYEGTASYNEQFF. CDR3 nucleotides: TGTGCCAGCAGTGAATACGAGGGAACCGCCTCCTACAATGAGCAGTTCTTC.